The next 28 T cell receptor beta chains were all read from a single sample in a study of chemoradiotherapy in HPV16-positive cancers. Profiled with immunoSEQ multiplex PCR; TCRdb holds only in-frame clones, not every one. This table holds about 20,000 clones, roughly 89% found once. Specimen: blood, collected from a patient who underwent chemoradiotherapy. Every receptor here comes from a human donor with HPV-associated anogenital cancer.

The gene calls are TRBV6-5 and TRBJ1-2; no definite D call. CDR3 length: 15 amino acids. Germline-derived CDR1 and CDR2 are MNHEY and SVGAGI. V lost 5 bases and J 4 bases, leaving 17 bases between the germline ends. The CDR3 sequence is CASSPREGGVYGYTF. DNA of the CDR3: TGTGCCAGCAGTCCCCGGGAGGGTGGCGTCTATGGCTACACCTTC.

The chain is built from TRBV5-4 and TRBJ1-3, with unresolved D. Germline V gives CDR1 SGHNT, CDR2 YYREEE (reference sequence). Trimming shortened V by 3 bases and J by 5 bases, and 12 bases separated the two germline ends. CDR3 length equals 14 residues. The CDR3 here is CASSWSVRRNTIYF. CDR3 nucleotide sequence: TGTGCCAGCAGCTGGTCAGTTAGGAGAAACACCATATATTTT. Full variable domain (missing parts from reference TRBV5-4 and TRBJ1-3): ETGVTQSPTHLIKTRGQQVTLRCSSQSGHNTVSWYQQALGQGPQFIFQYYREEENGRGNFPPRFSGLQFPNYSSELNVNALELDDSALYLCASSWSVRRNTIYFGEGSWLTVV.

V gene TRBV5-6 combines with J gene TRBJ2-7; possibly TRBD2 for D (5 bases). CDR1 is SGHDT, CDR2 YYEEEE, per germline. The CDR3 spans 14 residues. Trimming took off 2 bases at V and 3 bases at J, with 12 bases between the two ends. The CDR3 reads CASSFGLGDYEQYF. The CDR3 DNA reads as TGTGCCAGCAGCTTCGGACTCGGAGACTACGAGCAGTACTTC.

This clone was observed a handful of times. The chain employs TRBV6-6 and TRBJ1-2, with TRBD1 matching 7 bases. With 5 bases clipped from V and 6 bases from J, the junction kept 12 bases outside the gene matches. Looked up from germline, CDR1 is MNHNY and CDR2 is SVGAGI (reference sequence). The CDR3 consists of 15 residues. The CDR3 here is CASSGQVMRYHGYTF. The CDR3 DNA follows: TGTGCCAGCAGTGGACAGGTCATGAGGTATCATGGCTACACCTTC.

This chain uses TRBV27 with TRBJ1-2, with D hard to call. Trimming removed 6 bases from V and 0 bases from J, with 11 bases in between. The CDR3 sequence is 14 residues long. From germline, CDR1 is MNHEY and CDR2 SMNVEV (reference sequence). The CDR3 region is CASSGTAPNYGYTF. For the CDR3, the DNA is TGTGCCAGCAGCGGCACAGCCCCTAACTATGGCTACACCTTC.

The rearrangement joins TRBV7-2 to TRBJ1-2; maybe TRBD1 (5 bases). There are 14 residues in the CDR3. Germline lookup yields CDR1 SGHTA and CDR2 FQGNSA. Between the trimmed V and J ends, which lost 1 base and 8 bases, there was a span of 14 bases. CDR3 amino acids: CASSLGGGASGYTF. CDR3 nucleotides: TGTGCCAGCAGCTTAGGCGGAGGGGCGAGCGGCTACACCTTC.

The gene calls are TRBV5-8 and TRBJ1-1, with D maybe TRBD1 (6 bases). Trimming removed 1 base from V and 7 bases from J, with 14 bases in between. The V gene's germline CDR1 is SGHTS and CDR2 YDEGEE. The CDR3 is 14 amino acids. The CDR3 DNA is TGTGCCAGCAGCTTGTCGACAGGTTTAAATGAAGCTTTCTTT. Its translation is CASSLSTGLNEAFF.

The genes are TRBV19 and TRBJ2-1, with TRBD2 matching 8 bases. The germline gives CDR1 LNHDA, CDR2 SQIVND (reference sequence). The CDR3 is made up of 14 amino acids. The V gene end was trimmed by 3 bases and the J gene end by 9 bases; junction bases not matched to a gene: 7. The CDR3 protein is CASSISGMSVEQFF. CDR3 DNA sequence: TGTGCCAGTAGTATTAGCGGGATGAGTGTTGAGCAGTTCTTC.

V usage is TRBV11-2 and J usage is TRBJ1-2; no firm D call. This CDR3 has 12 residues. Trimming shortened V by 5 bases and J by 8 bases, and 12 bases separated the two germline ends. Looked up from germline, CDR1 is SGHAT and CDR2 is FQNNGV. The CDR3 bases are TGTGCCAGCAGCGCCAGATTACGGGGCTACACCTTC. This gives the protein CASSARLRGYTF.

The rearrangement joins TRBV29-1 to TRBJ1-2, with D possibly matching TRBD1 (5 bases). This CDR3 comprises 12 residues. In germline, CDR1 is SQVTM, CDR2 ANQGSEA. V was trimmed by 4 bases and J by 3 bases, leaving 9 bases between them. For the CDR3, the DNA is TGCAGCGTTGGGGGGAATCACTATGGCTACACCTTC. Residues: CSVGGNHYGYTF. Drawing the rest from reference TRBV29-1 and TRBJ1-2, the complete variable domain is SAVISQKPSRDICQRGTSLTIQCQVDSQVTMMFWYRQQPGQSLTLIATANQGSEATYESGFVIDKFPISRPNLTFSTLTVSNMSPEDSSIYLCSVGGNHYGYTFGSGTRLTVV.

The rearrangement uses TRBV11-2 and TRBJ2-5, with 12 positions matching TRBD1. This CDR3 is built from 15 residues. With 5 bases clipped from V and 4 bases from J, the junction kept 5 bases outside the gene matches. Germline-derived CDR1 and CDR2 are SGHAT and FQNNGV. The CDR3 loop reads CASSEGTGGGETQYF. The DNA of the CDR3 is TGTGCCAGCAGCGAAGGGACAGGGGGCGGAGAGACCCAGTACTTC.

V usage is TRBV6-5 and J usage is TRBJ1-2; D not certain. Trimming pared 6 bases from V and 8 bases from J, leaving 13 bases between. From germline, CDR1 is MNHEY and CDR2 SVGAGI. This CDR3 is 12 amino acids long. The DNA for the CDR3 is TGTGCCAGCAGCTTATGGGGTGTGGGCTACACCTTC. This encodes CASSLWGVGYTF.

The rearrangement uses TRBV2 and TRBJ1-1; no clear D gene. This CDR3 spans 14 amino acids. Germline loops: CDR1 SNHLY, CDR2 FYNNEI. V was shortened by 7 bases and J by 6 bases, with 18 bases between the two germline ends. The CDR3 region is CASKSAVGTAEAFF. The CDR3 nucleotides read TGTGCCAGCAAGTCTGCAGTGGGAACCGCTGAAGCTTTCTTT.

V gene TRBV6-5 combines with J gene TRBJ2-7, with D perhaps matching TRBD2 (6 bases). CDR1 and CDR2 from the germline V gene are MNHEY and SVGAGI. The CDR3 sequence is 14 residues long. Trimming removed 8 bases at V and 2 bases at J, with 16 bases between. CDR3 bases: TGTGCCAGCGTCCCCGCGGGATCTACCTACGAGCAGTACTTC. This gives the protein CASVPAGSTYEQYF.

Here the CDR3 DNA reads TGTGCCAGCAGCCAAGCACTCGGGACTTACAATGAGCAGTTCTTC. It specifies CASSQALGTYNEQFF. The V call is TRBV4-2, the J call TRBJ2-1, with D perhaps matching TRBD2 (6 bases). The CDR3 has 15 residues. The V gene's germline CDR1 is LGHNA and CDR2 YNFKEQ. V was shortened by 1 base and J by 4 bases, with 11 bases between the two germline ends.

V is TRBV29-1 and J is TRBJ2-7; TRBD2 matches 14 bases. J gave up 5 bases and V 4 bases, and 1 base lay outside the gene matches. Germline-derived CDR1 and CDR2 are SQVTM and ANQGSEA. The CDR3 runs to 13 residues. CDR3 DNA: TGCAGCGTTGTGGGACTAGCGGGAGACGAGCAGTACTTC. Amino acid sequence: CSVVGLAGDEQYF.

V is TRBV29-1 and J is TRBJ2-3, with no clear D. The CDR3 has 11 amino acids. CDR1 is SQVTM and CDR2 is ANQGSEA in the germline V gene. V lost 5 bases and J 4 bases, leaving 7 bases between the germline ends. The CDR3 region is CSVRPADTQYF. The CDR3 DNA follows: TGCAGCGTTCGACCAGCAGATACGCAGTATTTT.

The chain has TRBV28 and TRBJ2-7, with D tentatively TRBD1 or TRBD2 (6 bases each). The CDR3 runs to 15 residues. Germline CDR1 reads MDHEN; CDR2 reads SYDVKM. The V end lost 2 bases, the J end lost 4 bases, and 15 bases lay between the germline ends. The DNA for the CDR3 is TGTGCCAGCAGTTTAATTTCGGGGGCGCGGTACGAGCAGTACTTC. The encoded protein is CASSLISGARYEQYF.

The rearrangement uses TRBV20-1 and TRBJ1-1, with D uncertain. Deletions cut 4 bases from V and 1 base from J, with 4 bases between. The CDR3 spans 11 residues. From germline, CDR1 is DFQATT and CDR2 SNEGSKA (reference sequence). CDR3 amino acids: CSAKQNTEAFF. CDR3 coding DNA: TGCAGTGCTAAACAGAACACTGAAGCTTTCTTT.

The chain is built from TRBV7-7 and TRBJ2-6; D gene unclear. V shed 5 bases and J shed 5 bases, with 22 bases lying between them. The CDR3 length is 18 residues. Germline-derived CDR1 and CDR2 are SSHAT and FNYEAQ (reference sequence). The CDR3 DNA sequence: TGTGCCAGCAGCGCTTCAATAGTGCCACAAAGTCGGGCCAACGTCCTGACTTTC. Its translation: CASSASIVPQSRANVLTF.

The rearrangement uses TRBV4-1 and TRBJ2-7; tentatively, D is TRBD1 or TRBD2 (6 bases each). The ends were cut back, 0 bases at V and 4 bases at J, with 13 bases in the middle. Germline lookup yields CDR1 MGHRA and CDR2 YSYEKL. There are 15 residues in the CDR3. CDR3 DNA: TGCGCCAGCAGCCAAGAGAACGGAGGGGGGTACGAGCAGTACTTC. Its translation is CASSQENGGGYEQYF.

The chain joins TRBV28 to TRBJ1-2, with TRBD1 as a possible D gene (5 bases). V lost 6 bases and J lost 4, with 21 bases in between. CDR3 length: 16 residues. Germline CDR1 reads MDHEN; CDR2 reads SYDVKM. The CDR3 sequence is CASRLRGAIGGYGYTF. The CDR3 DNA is TGTGCCAGCAGACTCCGGGGAGCCATCGGGGGCTATGGCTACACCTTC.

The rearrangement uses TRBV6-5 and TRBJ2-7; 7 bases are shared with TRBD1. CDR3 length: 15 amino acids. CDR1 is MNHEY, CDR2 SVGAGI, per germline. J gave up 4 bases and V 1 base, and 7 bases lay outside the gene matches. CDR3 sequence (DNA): TGTGCCAGCAGTTACTACGACAGGGATACTTACGAGCAGTACTTC. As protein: CASSYYDRDTYEQYF.

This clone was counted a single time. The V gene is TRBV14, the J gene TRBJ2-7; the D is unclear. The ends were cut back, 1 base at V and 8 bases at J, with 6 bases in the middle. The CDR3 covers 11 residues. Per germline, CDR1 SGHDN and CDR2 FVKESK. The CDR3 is CASSQGSKQYF. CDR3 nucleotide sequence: TGTGCCAGCAGCCAAGGCAGCAAGCAGTACTTC.

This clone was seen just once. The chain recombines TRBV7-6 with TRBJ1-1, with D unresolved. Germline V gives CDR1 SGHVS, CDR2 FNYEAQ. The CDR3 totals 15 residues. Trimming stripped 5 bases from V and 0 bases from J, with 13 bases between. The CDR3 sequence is CASSQEPQMNTEAFF. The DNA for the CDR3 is TGTGCCAGCAGCCAAGAACCACAAATGAACACTGAAGCTTTCTTT.

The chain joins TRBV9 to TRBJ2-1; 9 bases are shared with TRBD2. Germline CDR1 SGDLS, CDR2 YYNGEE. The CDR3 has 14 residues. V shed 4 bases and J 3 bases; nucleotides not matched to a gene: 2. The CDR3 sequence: CASSLAGNYNEQFF. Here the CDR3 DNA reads TGTGCCAGCAGCCTAGCGGGAAACTACAATGAGCAGTTCTTC.

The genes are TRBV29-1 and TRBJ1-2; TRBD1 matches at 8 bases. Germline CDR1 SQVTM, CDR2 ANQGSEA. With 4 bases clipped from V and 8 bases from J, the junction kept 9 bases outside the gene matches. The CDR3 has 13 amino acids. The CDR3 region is CSVVGQGASGYTF. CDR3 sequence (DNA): TGCAGCGTTGTAGGCCAGGGGGCGTCAGGCTACACCTTC.

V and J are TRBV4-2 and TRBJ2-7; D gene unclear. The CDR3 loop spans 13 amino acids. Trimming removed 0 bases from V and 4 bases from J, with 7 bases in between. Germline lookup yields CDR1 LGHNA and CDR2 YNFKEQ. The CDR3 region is CASSQDKSYEQYF. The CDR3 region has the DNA TGTGCCAGCAGCCAAGATAAATCTTACGAGCAGTACTTC.